This TCR beta chain was documented in a study of blood T cell dynamics during melanoma immunotherapy. Looking at the study overall: First-line therapy was either pembrolizumab or nivolumab with ipilimumab for metastatic melanoma.

The ends were cut back, 4 bases at V and 0 bases at J, with 15 bases in the middle. The CDR3 has 16 residues. Germline values: CDR1 LNHDA, CDR2 SQIVND (reference sequence). Time point: pre-treatment baseline. Patients had no prior systemic cancer treatment, immunosuppressants or other active cancers. With respect to this clone: Its target is not known.

The method was immunoSEQ multiplex PCR; TCRdb's version includes in-frame clones alone and lacks a portion of them. In the table there are roughly 6,900 clones, around 80% of which are singletons. General study findings and limits: Clones driving repertoire changes may be melanoma-specific or general immune activation. Disease-control patients' PBMC repertoires became either more clonal or more diverse at W3.

The chain joins TRBV19 to TRBJ1-1; D may be TRBD1 (5 bases). The TCR originated in a human donor with melanoma. The sequencing here drew on blood, taken from a patient treated with checkpoint blockade. The chain's CDR3 is CASSTYRRGLNTEAFF. CDR3 DNA: TGTGCCAGTAGTACTTACAGGAGAGGGTTGAACACTGAAGCTTTCTTT.